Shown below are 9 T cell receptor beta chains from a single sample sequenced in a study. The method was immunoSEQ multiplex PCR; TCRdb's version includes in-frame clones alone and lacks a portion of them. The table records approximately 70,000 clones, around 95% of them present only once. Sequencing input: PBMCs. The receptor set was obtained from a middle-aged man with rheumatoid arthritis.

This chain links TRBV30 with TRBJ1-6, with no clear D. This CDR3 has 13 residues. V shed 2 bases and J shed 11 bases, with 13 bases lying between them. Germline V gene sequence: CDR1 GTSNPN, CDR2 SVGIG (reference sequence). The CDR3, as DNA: TGTGCCTGGAGTCTCTCGGACGCTGCACCCCTCCACTTT. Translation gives CAWSLSDAAPLHF.

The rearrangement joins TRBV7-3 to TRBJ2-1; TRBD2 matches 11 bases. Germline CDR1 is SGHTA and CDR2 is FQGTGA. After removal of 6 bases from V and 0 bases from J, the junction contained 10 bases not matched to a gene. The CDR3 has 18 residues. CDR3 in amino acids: CASSLLAGVPSSYNEQFF. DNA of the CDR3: TGTGCCAGCAGTCTACTAGCGGGAGTCCCAAGCTCCTACAATGAGCAGTTCTTC.

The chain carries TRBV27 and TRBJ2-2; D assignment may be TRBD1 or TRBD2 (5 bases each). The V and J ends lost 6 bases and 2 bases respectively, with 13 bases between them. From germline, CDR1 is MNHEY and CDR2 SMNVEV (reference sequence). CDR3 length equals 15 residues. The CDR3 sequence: CASSSRDGNTGELFF. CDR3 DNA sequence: TGTGCCAGCAGCTCCCGGGACGGTAACACCGGGGAGCTGTTTTTT.

Here the CDR3 DNA reads TGTGCCAGCAGCCATCCAGGGACAGCTGAAGCTTTCTTT. Translating gives CASSHPGTAEAFF. The chain recombines TRBV5-4 with TRBJ1-1, with 7 bases matching TRBD1. CDR1 and CDR2 (germline): SGHNT, YYREEE (reference sequence). This CDR3 comprises 13 residues. The ends lost 4 bases at V and 6 bases at J; junction bases unmatched: 6. Supplemented by reference TRBV5-4 and TRBJ1-1, the full variable domain reads ETGVTQSPTHLIKTRGQQVTLRCSSQSGHNTVSWYQQALGQGPQFIFQYYREEENGRGNFPPRFSGLQFPNYSSELNVNALELDDSALYLCASSHPGTAEAFFGQGTRLTVV.

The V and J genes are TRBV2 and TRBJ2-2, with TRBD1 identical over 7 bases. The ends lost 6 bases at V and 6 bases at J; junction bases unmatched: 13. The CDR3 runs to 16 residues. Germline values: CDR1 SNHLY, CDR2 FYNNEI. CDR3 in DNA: TGTGCCAGCAGCATACAGGGGCGAAGGGTAGCCGGGGAGCTGTTTTTT. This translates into CASSIQGRRVAGELFF.

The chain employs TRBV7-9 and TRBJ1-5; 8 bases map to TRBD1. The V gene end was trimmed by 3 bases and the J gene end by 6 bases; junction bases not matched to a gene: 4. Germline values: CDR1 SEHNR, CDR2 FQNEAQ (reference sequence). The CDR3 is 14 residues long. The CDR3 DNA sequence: TGTGCCAGCAGCTTGGACAGGGATGCTCAGCCCCAGCATTTT. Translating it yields CASSLDRDAQPQHF.

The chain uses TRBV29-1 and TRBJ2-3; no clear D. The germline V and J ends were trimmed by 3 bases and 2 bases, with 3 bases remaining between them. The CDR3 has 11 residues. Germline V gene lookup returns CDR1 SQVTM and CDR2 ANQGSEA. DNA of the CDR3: TGCAGCGTTGATGTCACAGATACGCAGTATTTT. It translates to CSVDVTDTQYF.

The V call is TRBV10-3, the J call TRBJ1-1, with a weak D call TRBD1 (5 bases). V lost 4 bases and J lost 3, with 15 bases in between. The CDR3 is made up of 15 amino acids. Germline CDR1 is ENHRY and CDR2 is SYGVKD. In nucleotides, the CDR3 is TGTGCCATCAGTGGCAGGGAATTATTCGACACTGAAGCTTTCTTT. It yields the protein CAISGRELFDTEAFF.

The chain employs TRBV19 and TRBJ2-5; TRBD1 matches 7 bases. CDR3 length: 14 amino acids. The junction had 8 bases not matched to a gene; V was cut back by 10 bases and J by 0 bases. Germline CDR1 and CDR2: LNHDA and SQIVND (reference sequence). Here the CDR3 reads CATMDRLYQETQYF. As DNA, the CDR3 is TGTGCCACCATGGACAGGCTTTACCAAGAGACCCAGTACTTC.